This passage covers 23 T cell receptor beta chains from one sample sequenced in a study of cytomegalovirus exposure and HLA in healthy donors. The PCR employed 60 Vbeta primers together with 13 Jbeta primers. Assay used: immunoSEQ multiplex PCR; TCRdb lists only in-frame clones, some missing. This sample carries some 130,000 clones, roughly four fifths of them seen once, and the ten largest clones take 2%. Sequencing input: PBMCs. The receptor source for this set is a man younger than 40 in good health and CMV-seronegative.

This clone was detected once. The V and J genes are TRBV9 and TRBJ2-1; possible D gene TRBD2, 6 bases. This CDR3 spans 16 amino acids. Germline loops: CDR1 SGDLS, CDR2 YYNGEE. Trimming took 0 bases from V and 5 from J, leaving 15 bases between them. CDR3 bases: TGTGCCAGCAGCGTAGGGGTCGGGAGAGGACACAATGAGCAGTTCTTC. It specifies CASSVGVGRGHNEQFF. Supplemented by reference TRBV9 and TRBJ2-1, the full variable domain reads DSGVTQTPKHLITATGQRVTLRCSPRSGDLSVYWYQQSLDQGLQFLIQYYNGEERAKGNILERFSAQQFPDLHSELNLSSLELGDSALYFCASSVGVGRGHNEQFFGPGTRLTVL.

The chain has TRBV29-1 and TRBJ1-4; TRBD1 might be the D (5 bases). Germline lookup yields CDR1 SQVTM and CDR2 ANQGSEA. CDR3 size: 13 residues. The V gene lost 4 bases and the J gene lost 8 bases, with 14 bases spanning the gap. The CDR3 region is CSVAGQGVEKLFF. CDR3 coding DNA: TGCAGCGTTGCTGGGCAGGGTGTCGAAAAACTGTTTTTT.

The chain joins TRBV6-1 to TRBJ1-3; 7 nucleotides align to TRBD1. The CDR3 sequence is 14 residues long. Trimming removed 7 bases from V and 8 bases from J; junction bases left unmatched: 11. In germline, CDR1 is MNHNS, CDR2 SASEGT. In DNA, the CDR3 is TGTGCCAGCAACCTACAGGGGCTGGGGTACACCATATATTTT. It is translated as CASNLQGLGYTIYF.

This rearrangement joins TRBV7-3 to TRBJ1-1; no firm D call. The ends were cut back, 0 bases at V and 3 bases at J, with 8 bases in the middle. Germline V CDR1 and CDR2: SGHTA, FQGTGA. The CDR3 is 14 amino acids. The CDR3 protein is CASSLTSGDTEAFF. The DNA for the CDR3 is TGTGCCAGCAGCTTAACTAGCGGGGACACTGAAGCTTTCTTT.

This chain uses TRBV6-1 with TRBJ2-7; 7 positions agree with TRBD1. From germline, CDR1 is MNHNS and CDR2 SASEGT. CDR3 length equals 15 residues. Losses at the gene ends were 7 bases for V and 2 bases for J; bases not matched to a gene: 11. The CDR3 bases are TGTGCCAGCACAAAAGAAGGGACAGACCCCTACGAGCAGTACTTC. Amino acid sequence: CASTKEGTDPYEQYF.

This CDR3 reads CATSRDLNEQYF. CDR3 DNA sequence: TGTGCCACCAGCAGAGATCTTAACGAGCAGTACTTC. The rearrangement joins TRBV15 to TRBJ2-7; no clear D gene. V was cut by 0 bases and J by 5 bases, with 5 bases left in between. Germline lookup yields CDR1 LNHNV and CDR2 YYDKDF (reference sequence). The CDR3 extends over 12 amino acids.

V gene TRBV9 combines with J gene TRBJ2-5; maybe TRBD2 (5 bases). The germline V gene encodes CDR1 SGDLS and CDR2 YYNGEE. The CDR3 contains 16 residues. V was clipped by 0 bases and J by 1 base, with 13 bases between them. CDR3 nucleotides: TGTGCCAGCAGCGTAGAAGGGAGAACCTCCCAAGAGACCCAGTACTTC. Translation: CASSVEGRTSQETQYF.

This clone was observed a few times. J is TRBJ1-5 and V is TRBV7-8; no definite D call. V was pared by 5 bases and J by 2 bases, with 13 bases between. The CDR3 loop spans 15 amino acids. Germline V gene lookup returns CDR1 SGHVS and CDR2 FQNEAQ. CDR3 protein: CASSASGLRNQPQHF. CDR3 DNA sequence: TGTGCCAGCAGCGCTAGCGGGTTACGCAATCAGCCCCAGCATTTT.

The chain uses TRBV11-2 and TRBJ2-7; TRBD2 agrees at 10 bases. Trimming removed 1 base from V and 4 bases from J; junction bases left unmatched: 1. In germline, CDR1 is SGHAT, CDR2 FQNNGV. The CDR3 has 14 amino acids. CDR3 residues: CASSLGLAGYEQYF. CDR3 nucleotides: TGTGCCAGCAGCTTAGGACTAGCGGGTTACGAGCAGTACTTC.

The CDR3 sequence: CASRTTGAVAGGSTDTQYF. As DNA, the CDR3 is TGTGCCAGTAGGACGACAGGGGCTGTAGCGGGAGGGAGCACAGATACGCAGTATTTT. The V gene is TRBV19, the J gene TRBJ2-3, with 11 nucleotides matching TRBD2. In germline, CDR1 is LNHDA, CDR2 SQIVND (reference sequence). Trimming took 6 bases from V and 0 from J; bases not matched to a gene: 14. The CDR3 contains 19 residues.

This sequence joins TRBV9 and TRBJ1-2, with D possibly matching TRBD1 (5 bases). V shed 0 bases and J shed 8 bases, with 11 bases lying between them. This CDR3 spans 13 amino acids. Per the germline V gene, CDR1 is SGDLS and CDR2 is YYNGEE. CDR3 region: CASSVGGEQGYTF. CDR3 DNA sequence: TGTGCCAGCAGCGTAGGGGGGGAGCAGGGCTACACCTTC.

V is TRBV4-1 and J is TRBJ1-2, with a tentative D call TRBD1 (6 bases). The CDR3 runs to 15 residues. The V gene's germline CDR1 is MGHRA and CDR2 YSYEKL. V dropped 5 bases and J dropped 1 base, with 14 bases sitting between them. The CDR3 spells CASSFRDNDNYGYTF. CDR3 sequence (DNA): TGCGCCAGCAGCTTCCGGGACAACGATAACTATGGCTACACCTTC.

This clone was picked up a small number of times. The V gene is TRBV6-4, the J gene TRBJ2-5, with 8 nucleotides matching TRBD1. V gave up 10 bases and J gave up 4 bases; unmatched junction bases: 11. Germline lookup yields CDR1 MRHNA and CDR2 SNTAGT. The CDR3 totals 14 residues. CDR3 region: CATLKEQGVETQYF. DNA of the CDR3: TGTGCCACCCTGAAGGAACAGGGGGTAGAGACCCAGTACTTC.

The rearrangement links TRBV27 to TRBJ2-5; D is uncertain. Trimming took off 0 bases at V and 5 bases at J, with 10 bases between the two ends. The germline V gene has CDR1 MNHEY and CDR2 SMNVEV (reference sequence). The CDR3 has 14 residues. CDR3 in DNA: TGTGCCAGCAGTTTATCAACCGGTAGTGAGACCCAGTACTTC. This translates into CASSLSTGSETQYF.

The V and J genes are TRBV19 and TRBJ2-7, with TRBD2 identical over 8 bases. V was pared by 5 bases and J by 4 bases, with 10 bases of the junction left unmatched. CDR3 size: 15 residues. CDR1 and CDR2 from the germline V gene are LNHDA and SQIVND (reference sequence). The CDR3 bases are TGTGCCAGTAGTCCAGATAGCGGGACGGGGTACGAGCAGTACTTC. This codes for CASSPDSGTGYEQYF.

Only one count was recorded for this clone. The chain joins TRBV25-1 to TRBJ2-2, with 8 positions matching TRBD1. CDR1 MGHDK and CDR2 SYGVNS come from the germline V gene. With 4 bases clipped from V and 1 base from J, the junction kept 2 bases outside the gene matches. This CDR3 has 15 amino acids. The CDR3 sequence: CASSADRENTGELFF. The CDR3 DNA reads as TGTGCCAGCAGTGCGGACAGGGAGAACACCGGGGAGCTGTTTTTT.

The chain uses TRBV28 and TRBJ2-6; the D gene is possibly TRBD2 (7 bases). Germline V CDR1 and CDR2: MDHEN, SYDVKM. The CDR3 length is 17 residues. V lost 3 bases and J lost 3, with 15 bases in between. The CDR3 DNA sequence: TGTGCCAGCAGTTTCGGAGGGGGGGCTTTTGGGGCCAACGTCCTGACTTTC. It encodes CASSFGGGAFGANVLTF.

This chain joins TRBV29-1 and TRBJ2-3, with 8 bases lining up with TRBD2. Per the germline V gene, CDR1 is SQVTM and CDR2 is ANQGSEA. The ends lost 3 bases at V and 0 bases at J; junction bases unmatched: 8. The CDR3 sequence is 16 residues long. The CDR3 DNA reads as TGCAGCGTTGAGGAACTAGCGGATACTAGCACAGATACGCAGTATTTT. It specifies CSVEELADTSTDTQYF.

The count of this clone is one. The CDR3 coding sequence is TGTGCCAGCAGTGAAGCGTGGGGGGGGACAGATACGCAGTATTTT. Residues: CASSEAWGGTDTQYF. The chain employs TRBV2 and TRBJ2-3; 7 bases agree with TRBD2. With 0 bases clipped from V and 3 bases from J, the junction kept 3 bases outside the gene matches. The CDR3 is 15 amino acids. The germline V gene has CDR1 SNHLY and CDR2 FYNNEI.

The chain links TRBV19 to TRBJ1-2; 12 bases align to TRBD1. This CDR3 comprises 17 residues. Germline V gene data show CDR1 as LNHDA and CDR2 as SQIVND (reference sequence). Trimming at V came to 7 bases and at J to 4 bases, leaving 13 bases not matched to a gene. The CDR3 DNA follows: TGTGCCAGTATCGACACCGGGACAGGGGGCGCCGGCTATGGCTACACCTTC. Protein: CASIDTGTGGAGYGYTF.

The gene calls are TRBV7-9 and TRBJ1-2; 7 nucleotides align to TRBD1. There are 15 residues in the CDR3. Per the germline V gene, CDR1 is SEHNR and CDR2 is FQNEAQ (reference sequence). The ends lost 5 bases at V and 2 bases at J; junction bases unmatched: 8. The CDR3 loop reads CASSPKTGPNYGYTF. CDR3 DNA sequence: TGTGCCAGCAGCCCAAAGACAGGGCCGAACTATGGCTACACCTTC.

The chain combines TRBV5-1 with TRBJ2-1, with 10 bases identical to TRBD2. Trimming at V came to 5 bases and at J to 4 bases, leaving 0 bases not matched to a gene. Germline V gene data show CDR1 as SGHRS and CDR2 as YFSETQ. There are 13 residues in the CDR3. CDR3 protein: CASRLAGYNEQFF. CDR3 bases: TGCGCCAGCAGACTAGCGGGGTACAATGAGCAGTTCTTC.

The V gene is TRBV6-1, the J gene TRBJ2-7; TRBD2 agrees at 8 bases. Germline CDR1 MNHNS, CDR2 SASEGT. The CDR3 is made up of 15 amino acids. Trimming removed 4 bases from V and 4 bases from J; junction bases left unmatched: 9. For the CDR3, the DNA is TGTGCCAGCAGTGTAACCGGGACTAGTTTGTACGAGCAGTACTTC. Amino acid sequence: CASSVTGTSLYEQYF.